The rows below give T cell receptor beta chains drawn from one sample of a study of response to subunit inactivated influenza vaccine. TCRdb processed the RT-PCR reads anew with MiXCR; each CDR3 protein has one entry. The data hold 500,000 to 600,000 distinct CDR3 sequences, with approximately 17% observed a single time. The source was CD4+ T cells sorted from PBMCs, collected less than 30 months after vaccination. The receptor source for this set is a man aged 45-69 years who received an inactivated influenza vaccine. CDR3s include the opening cysteine and the closing phenylalanine or tryptophan. Fields, in order: V gene, D gene, J gene, clone size, CDR3 protein, CDR3 DNA. A D gene is named only where the DNA matches it firmly. A clone size is listed for some rows: how often the clone was seen (once, few, many), or a class if it is expanded.

TRBV27	TRBD1	TRBJ2-1	-	CASSSDRVSEQFF	TGTGCCAGCAGTTCCGACAGGGTCTCTGAGCAGTTCTTC
TRBV5-1	-	TRBJ2-3	-	CASSKGPRDTQYF	TGCGCCAGCAGCAAAGGACCCAGAGATACGCAGTATTTT
TRBV6-2/TRBV6-3	-	TRBJ2-7	few	CASSYKVEQYF	TGTGCCAGCAGTTATAAGGTCGAGCAGTACTTC
TRBV5-1	-	TRBJ2-7	few	CASSGKSRDGEQYF	TGCGCCAGCAGCGGCAAATCCAGGGATGGGGAGCAGTACTTC
TRBV12-3/TRBV12-4	-	TRBJ1-2	many	CASSLGAYGYTF	TGTGCCAGCAGTCTAGGAGCCTATGGCTACACCTTC
TRBV27	TRBD1	TRBJ2-1	many	CASSYGQEYNEQFF	TGTGCCAGCAGCTACGGACAGGAATACAATGAGCAGTTCTTC
TRBV5-1	-	TRBJ2-7	few	CASSLGRQGSYEQYF	TGCGCCAGCAGCTTGGGTCGGCAGGGTTCCTACGAGCAGTACTTC
TRBV12-3/TRBV12-4	TRBD2	TRBJ2-1	few	CASSELAGGPSEQFF	TGTGCCAGCAGCGAACTAGCGGGAGGGCCATCTGAGCAGTTCTTC
TRBV20-1	TRBD2	TRBJ2-7	-	CSAPIAGSSYEQYF	TGCAGTGCTCCCATAGCGGGGAGCTCCTACGAGCAGTACTTC
TRBV6-2/TRBV6-3	-	TRBJ2-7	-	CASSYSERINYEQYF	TGTGCCAGCAGTTACTCGGAAAGGATTAACTACGAGCAGTACTTC